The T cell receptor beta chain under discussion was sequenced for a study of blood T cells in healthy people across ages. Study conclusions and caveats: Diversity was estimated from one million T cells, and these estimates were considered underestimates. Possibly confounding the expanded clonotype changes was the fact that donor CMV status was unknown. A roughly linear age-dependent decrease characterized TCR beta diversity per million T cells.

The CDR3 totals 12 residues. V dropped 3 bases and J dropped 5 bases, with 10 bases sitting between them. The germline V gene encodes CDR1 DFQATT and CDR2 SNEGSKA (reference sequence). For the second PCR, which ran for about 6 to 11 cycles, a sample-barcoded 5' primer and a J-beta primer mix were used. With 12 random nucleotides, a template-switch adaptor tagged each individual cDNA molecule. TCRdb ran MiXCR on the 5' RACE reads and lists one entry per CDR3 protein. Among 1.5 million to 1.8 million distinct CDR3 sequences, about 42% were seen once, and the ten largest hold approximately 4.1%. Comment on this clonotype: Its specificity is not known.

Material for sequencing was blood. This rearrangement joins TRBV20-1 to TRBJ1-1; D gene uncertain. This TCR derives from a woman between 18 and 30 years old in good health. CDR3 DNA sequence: TGCAGTGCTAGGGAGGGATGGACTGAAGCTTTCTTT. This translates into CSAREGWTEAFF.